One and the same sample provided the 10 T cell receptor beta chains below, sequenced in a study of T cell repertoires in cytomegalovirus infection (dated by TCRdb to about 2019). TCRdb shows the sequencer as Illumina HiSeq 1500. Using fastp at Q25 and MiXCR, TCRdb reprocessed the public reads and kept productive beta chains. Identical CDR3 proteins give one entry, which carries the most common genes and DNA. This sample is represented by about 350,000 distinct CDR3 sequences; roughly 36% of them were singletons. About 14% of the sample is taken by the ten largest. The treatment or condition label of this sample denotes: in vitro stimulation with specific CMV peptide epitopes to enrich CMV-specific T cells. For these TCRs, the target antigens are not known. The sequencing here drew on cultured PBMCs, taken from culture after CMV antigen stimulation. The receptors stem from a human donor in good health (CMV status not recorded). Some clones in this sample may be carry-over from other donors' samples.

The chain links TRBV5-1 to TRBJ2-1, with D perhaps matching TRBD2 (6 bases). There are 17 residues in the CDR3. In germline, CDR1 is SGHRS, CDR2 YFSETQ. V was trimmed by 0 bases and J by 0 bases, leaving 13 bases between them. CDR3 sequence: CASSLEPSASSYNEQFF. The CDR3 DNA follows: TGCGCCAGCAGCTTGGAACCTAGCGCGAGCTCCTACAATGAGCAGTTCTTC.

V is TRBV11-3 and J is TRBJ2-2; tentatively, D is TRBD2 (6 bases). The CDR3 is made up of 18 amino acids. Germline V lookup: CDR1 SGHNT, CDR2 YENEEA. The ends were cut back, 5 bases at V and 6 bases at J, with 25 bases in the middle. In nucleotides, the CDR3 is TGTGCCAGCAGCCCATCCCCTGAGGTTTTCCGCGGGGCCGGGGAGCTGTTTTTT. Amino acids: CASSPSPEVFRGAGELFF.

The chain uses TRBV30 and TRBJ1-5; no firm D call. Germline V gives CDR1 GTSNPN, CDR2 SVGIG (reference sequence). The V end was cut by 3 bases, the J end by 3 bases, with 9 bases between. The length of the CDR3 is 13 residues. CDR3 protein: CAWSPAFNQPQHF. The CDR3 region has the DNA TGTGCCTGGAGCCCTGCCTTCAATCAGCCCCAGCATTTT.

The chain recombines TRBV7-2 with TRBJ1-3; D ambiguous. Deletions cut 4 bases from V and 7 bases from J, with 11 bases between. Looked up from germline, CDR1 is SGHTA and CDR2 is FQGNSA. This CDR3 has 13 residues. The CDR3 region is CASSSQDGNTIYF. The CDR3 nucleotides read TGTGCCAGCAGCTCTCAGGACGGCAACACCATATATTTT.

V usage is TRBV27 and J usage is TRBJ1-4; tentative D call: TRBD1 (6 bases). The CDR3 is made up of 14 amino acids. The germline CDR1 and CDR2 sequences are MNHEY and SMNVEV (reference sequence). The germline V and J ends were trimmed by 1 base and 8 bases, with 11 bases remaining between them. The DNA of the CDR3 is TGTGCCAGCAGTTTATATCAGGGGTCGGAAAAACTGTTTTTT. The encoded protein is CASSLYQGSEKLFF.

This clonotype was detected many times. The chain employs TRBV7-2 and TRBJ2-6; D gene unclear. The CDR3 has 15 residues. Between the trimmed V and J ends, which lost 2 bases and 1 base, there was a span of 6 bases. The germline CDR1 and CDR2 sequences are SGHTA and FQGNSA. The CDR3 here is CASSLQVSGANVLTF. CDR3 nucleotides: TGTGCCAGCAGCTTACAAGTTTCTGGGGCCAACGTCCTGACTTTC. The whole variable domain, filled in from reference TRBV7-2 and TRBJ2-6, reads GAGVSQSPSNKVTEKGKDVELRCDPISGHTALYWYRQSLGQGLEFLIYFQGNSAPDKSGLPSDRFSAERTGGSVSTLTIQRTQQEDSAVYLCASSLQVSGANVLTFGAGSRLTVL.

About this clonotype: Its ends do not fully match the called genes, so a read error is possible. The V and J genes are TRBV6-5 and TRBJ1-2, with D unresolved. Germline assignment: CDR1 MNHEY and CDR2 SVGAGI. This CDR3 comprises 15 residues. The CDR3 sequence: CARSPWTVRNYGYTF. CDR3 nucleotide sequence: TGTGCCCGCAGTCCCTGGACCGTACGAAACTATGGCTACACCTTC.

Only a few counts were recorded for this clonotype. V is TRBV9 and J is TRBJ2-3; D tentatively reads TRBD1 or TRBD2 (5 bases each). V was shortened by 1 base and J by 1 base, with 7 bases between the two germline ends. Per germline, CDR1 SGDLS and CDR2 YYNGEE. The CDR3 is 14 amino acids. The CDR3 DNA sequence: TGTGCCAGCAGCGTAAGGGGACGCACAGATACGCAGTATTTT. Translating it yields CASSVRGRTDTQYF.

This clonotype was detected a few times. The V gene is TRBV28, the J gene TRBJ1-1, with D unclear. Germline assignment: CDR1 MDHEN and CDR2 SYDVKM. The V end was cut by 3 bases, the J end by 9 bases, with 11 bases between. The CDR3 contains 12 residues. The CDR3 nucleotides are TGTGCCAGCAGTTTGAGGAACAACAAAGCTTTCTTT. Translated: CASSLRNNKAFF. Complete variable domain (other parts from reference TRBV28 and TRBJ1-1): DVKVTQSSRYLVKRTGEKVFLECVQDMDHENMFWYRQDPGLGLRLIYFSYDVKMKEKGDIPEGYSVSREKKERFSLILESASTNQTSMYLCASSLRNNKAFFGQGTRLTVV.

This clonotype was counted between two and nine times. V usage is TRBV7-2 and J usage is TRBJ2-5; TRBD2 might be the D (6 bases). Trimming stripped 5 bases from V and 9 bases from J, with 16 bases between. The germline gives CDR1 SGHTA, CDR2 FQGNSA. The CDR3 consists of 13 residues. The CDR3 region has the DNA TGTGCCAGCAGCCGTGACTGGCGCGGGGCCCAGTACTTC. Encoded protein: CASSRDWRGAQYF. Together with reference TRBV7-2 and TRBJ2-5, the CDR3 gives the full variable domain: GAGVSQSPSNKVTEKGKDVELRCDPISGHTALYWYRQSLGQGLEFLIYFQGNSAPDKSGLPSDRFSAERTGGSVSTLTIQRTQQEDSAVYLCASSRDWRGAQYFGPGTRLLVL.